These 23 T cell receptor beta chains came from one sample sequenced in a study of regulatory T cells in long-lasting Graves disease. Regarding time point: newly diagnosed GD, antithyroid drugs for less than 3 months. The authors made the TCR library using RNA they extracted from PBMCs. With iRepertoire HTBI primers and Arm-PCR of CDR3 regions, TCR beta libraries were built. Via MiXCR, TCRdb re-called the multiplex PCR reads, giving one row per CDR3 protein. The data show about 530,000 distinct CDR3 sequences, 15% to 20% seen once. Separately, the same data were catalogued under a study of T cells in Graves' hyperthyroidism and ophthalmopathy.

Sequencing was performed on peripheral blood mononuclear cells (PBMCs), taken at new diagnosis, from a patient treated with antithyroid drugs. These TCRs come from a woman aged 35 to 60 with Graves disease.

This chain joins TRBV2 and TRBJ2-2; TRBD2 aligns across 7 bases. There are 12 residues in the CDR3. Germline values: CDR1 SNHLY, CDR2 FYNNEI. The V segment lost 9 bases and the J segment 3 bases; nucleotides outside the gene matches: 1. The DNA of the CDR3 is TGTGCCAGAAGCGGGGACACCGGGGAGCTGTTTTTT. Protein: CARSGDTGELFF.

This clonotype was picked up a small number of times. The chain combines TRBV5-1 with TRBJ2-2; D not resolved. Trimming cost V 1 base and J 5 bases, with 6 bases left between them. CDR3 length: 13 amino acids. Germline-derived CDR1 and CDR2 are SGHRS and YFSETQ. CDR3 nucleotide sequence: TGCGCCAGCAGCTTGCGTCGGACCGGGGAGCTGTTTTTT. This encodes CASSLRRTGELFF.

This clonotype has only a few counts. The chain has TRBV25-1 and TRBJ1-1; D ambiguous. Between the trimmed V and J ends, which lost 6 bases and 5 bases, there was a span of 19 bases. The length of the CDR3 is 15 residues. CDR1 is MGHDK and CDR2 is SYGVNS in the germline V gene. CDR3 DNA sequence: TGTGCCAGCAGGCCTACCCGCCGGGTCTGGACTGAAGCTTTCTTT. Translation: CASRPTRRVWTEAFF. Supplemented by reference TRBV25-1 and TRBJ1-1, the full variable domain reads EADIYQTPRYLVIGTGKKITLECSQTMGHDKMYWYQQDPGMELHLIHYSYGVNSTEKGDLSSESTVSRIRTEHFPLTLESARPSHTSQYLCASRPTRRVWTEAFFGQGTRLTVV.

This chain joins TRBV24-1 and TRBJ2-1; 8 bases line up with TRBD2. CDR1 is KGHDR and CDR2 is SFDVKD in the germline V gene. V dropped 8 bases and J dropped 6; count of bases not matched to a gene: 8. The CDR3 runs to 14 residues. The DNA for the CDR3 is TGTGCCACCACCGCGGGACTAGGCGCCAATGAGCAGTTCTTC. Translating gives CATTAGLGANEQFF.

The V call is TRBV5-5, the J call TRBJ2-3; 13 nucleotides align to TRBD2. Germline V gene lookup returns CDR1 SGHKS and CDR2 YYEKEE (reference sequence). Losses at the gene ends were 5 bases for V and 0 bases for J; bases not matched to a gene: 12. CDR3 length: 19 amino acids. CDR3 in amino acids: CASRKWTSGGQISTDTQYF. CDR3 DNA sequence: TGTGCCAGCAGAAAATGGACTAGCGGGGGCCAAATTAGCACAGATACGCAGTATTTT.

This clonotype was picked up a small number of times. Given a much more abundant clone one base away, this may be a read error. In DNA form, the CDR3 reads TGTGCCTGGAGTATGTTCGGGGGGACGATCAATGAGCAGTACTTC. The encoded protein is CAWSMFGGTINEQYF. The chain carries TRBV30 and TRBJ2-3, with 7 nucleotides matching TRBD2. The J call may be in error: the DNA end matches TRBJ2-7 better. This CDR3 comprises 15 residues. Germline CDR1 and CDR2: GTSNPN and SVGIG (reference sequence).

This clonotype was recorded a few times. J is TRBJ1-1 and V is TRBV30; possible D gene TRBD1, 6 bases. The germline V gene encodes CDR1 GTSNPN and CDR2 SVGIG (reference sequence). The CDR3 sequence is 14 residues long. The V end was cut by 2 bases, the J end by 0 bases, with 10 bases between. The CDR3 is CAWSRTALNTEAFF. DNA for the CDR3: TGTGCCTGGAGTAGGACAGCCCTGAACACTGAAGCTTTCTTT.

Only one count was recorded for this clonotype. The gene calls are TRBV20-1 and TRBJ2-1, with 10 bases aligning to TRBD2. The trim removed 0 bases at V and 5 bases at J, leaving 10 bases unmatched. Germline values: CDR1 DFQATT, CDR2 SNEGSKA (reference sequence). The CDR3 totals 17 residues. The chain's CDR3 is CSARDQSSGGPNNEQFF. CDR3 in DNA: TGCAGTGCTAGAGATCAGTCTAGCGGGGGACCCAACAATGAGCAGTTCTTC.

V and J are TRBV12-3 or TRBV12-4 and TRBJ1-2, with D unclear. The ends were cut back, 2 bases at V and 6 bases at J, with 10 bases in the middle. The CDR3 has 13 amino acids. CDR3 DNA sequence: TGTGCCAGCAGTTTATACATTTCAGATGGCTACACCTTC. This encodes CASSLYISDGYTF.

There are many counts of this clonotype. The J gene is TRBJ1-6, the V gene TRBV6-1; 9 positions match TRBD1. J lost 7 bases, V lost 6 bases, and 10 bases had no gene match. Germline-derived CDR1 and CDR2 are MNHNS and SASEGT. The CDR3 contains 16 residues. The CDR3 sequence is CASSRGLGQGNSPLHF. In DNA form, the CDR3 reads TGTGCCAGCAGCCGGGGGCTGGGACAGGGAAATTCACCCCTCCACTTT.

This clonotype occurred many times. The chain couples TRBV6-1 to TRBJ2-3; 14 positions agree with TRBD2. With V trimmed by 6 bases and J by 6 bases, 8 bases remained unmatched. The CDR3 has 16 residues. Germline loops: CDR1 MNHNS, CDR2 SASEGT. CDR3 region: CASSQGTSGGADTQYF. The CDR3 nucleotides are TGTGCCAGCAGCCAAGGGACTAGCGGGGGTGCCGATACGCAGTATTTT.

This clonotype has a count of ten or more. The chain is built from TRBV6-2 or TRBV6-3 and TRBJ2-4; 8 nucleotides align to TRBD1. In germline, CDR1 is MNHEY, CDR2 SVGEGT. Losses at the gene ends were 10 bases for V and 0 bases for J; bases not matched to a gene: 8. The CDR3 is 15 residues long. The CDR3 DNA reads as TGTGCCACCACGGACAGGGTTAAAGCCAAAAACATTCAGTACTTC. Translated: CATTDRVKAKNIQYF.

The chain links TRBV5-8 to TRBJ1-1; 10 bases line up with TRBD1. The CDR3 spans 19 residues. After removal of 3 bases from V and 4 bases from J, the junction contained 18 bases not matched to a gene. Germline CDR1 reads SGHTS; CDR2 reads YDEGEE. The CDR3 is CASSYTLQKTGGALTEAFF. CDR3 sequence (DNA): TGTGCCAGCAGCTATACCCTACAAAAGACAGGGGGCGCGCTCACTGAAGCTTTCTTT.

The table lists this clonotype with many counts. The chain couples TRBV3-1 to TRBJ1-3; D remains ambiguous. The CDR3 consists of 17 residues. Germline V CDR1 and CDR2: LGHDT, YNNKEL (reference sequence). Trimming took off 0 bases at V and 10 bases at J, with 22 bases between the two ends. CDR3 region: CASSQEIGPTLERTIYF. The CDR3 nucleotides are TGTGCCAGCAGCCAAGAGATCGGCCCCACTCTGGAACGGACCATATATTTT.

This clonotype was counted at least ten times. This chain connects TRBV28 to TRBJ1-6, with D maybe TRBD1 (5 bases). Trimming stripped 6 bases from V and 7 bases from J, with 16 bases between. The CDR3 runs 15 residues. CDR1 is MDHEN and CDR2 is SYDVKM in the germline V gene. The chain's CDR3 is CASRIGGGSNSPLHF. The CDR3 DNA follows: TGTGCCAGCAGAATCGGGGGAGGGTCAAATTCACCCCTCCACTTT. Full variable domain (rest looked up from reference TRBV28 and TRBJ1-6): DVKVTQSSRYLVKRTGEKVFLECVQDMDHENMFWYRQDPGLGLRLIYFSYDVKMKEKGDIPEGYSVSREKKERFSLILESASTNQTSMYLCASRIGGGSNSPLHFGNGTRLTVT.

This clonotype was observed a few times. The chain links TRBV4-1 to TRBJ2-4; 7 bases are shared with TRBD1. V lost 6 bases and J lost 0; bases outside the gene matches: 5. The CDR3 extends over 15 amino acids. CDR1 MGHRA and CDR2 YSYEKL come from the germline V gene. Here the CDR3 DNA reads TGCGCCAGCAGTGGGACAGCTCTAGCCAAAAACATTCAGTACTTC. As protein: CASSGTALAKNIQYF.

This clonotype was observed at least ten times. The junction differs from germline at one of its ends, possibly a read error. The chain has TRBV18 and TRBJ1-4; TRBD1 matches 9 bases. The germline V gene has CDR1 KGHSH and CDR2 LQKENI. CDR3 length equals 15 residues. In nucleotides, the CDR3 is TGTGCCAGCTCAGATTCGACAGGGGGTAATCAAAAACTGTTTTTT. Translating gives CASSDSTGGNQKLFF.

This clonotype was found many times. V usage is TRBV7-2 and J usage is TRBJ1-1, with 9 positions matching TRBD1. CDR1 and CDR2 from the germline V gene are SGHTA and FQGNSA. The CDR3 totals 14 residues. The V and J ends lost 3 bases and 6 bases, in that order; junction bases with no gene match: 5. The CDR3 region is CASSFRQGVPEAFF. In nucleotides, the CDR3 is TGTGCCAGCAGCTTCAGACAGGGGGTACCTGAAGCTTTCTTT.

This clonotype turned up a few times. This chain uses TRBV29-1 with TRBJ2-2, with 10 positions matching TRBD2. The CDR3 runs to 13 residues. CDR1 and CDR2 (germline): SQVTM, ANQGSEA. V shed 7 bases and J 6 bases; nucleotides not matched to a gene: 5. CDR3 sequence: CSAQRGGPGELFF. In DNA form, the CDR3 reads TGCAGCGCCCAGCGGGGGGGCCCCGGGGAGCTGTTTTTT.

Note on this clonotype: This may be a read error: a much more frequent sequence differs by one nucleotide. V usage is TRBV19 and J usage is TRBJ1-1; tentative D call: TRBD1 (5 bases). The V and J ends lost 3 bases and 2 bases respectively, with 13 bases between them. CDR1 and CDR2 (germline): LNHDA, SQIVND (reference sequence). CDR3 length: 15 amino acids. The CDR3 sequence: CASSIGRQLNTEAFF. CDR3 in DNA: TGTGCCAGTAGTATCGGACGACAGCTTAACACTGAAGCTTTCTTT.

Worth noting for this clonotype: One junction end does not reproduce the germline sequence, and a read error may be involved. The chain has TRBV7-9 and TRBJ2-5, with 7 bases that match TRBD1. The CDR3 extends over 16 amino acids. CDR1 is SEHNR and CDR2 is FQNEAQ in the germline V gene (reference sequence). The CDR3 DNA is TGTACCAGCAGCCTGATTTCGACAGGGTGGAAAGAGACCCAGTACTTC. It codes for CTSSLISTGWKETQYF.

This clonotype was recorded many times. The chain carries TRBV6-5 and TRBJ1-5, with D hard to call. The CDR3 covers 15 residues. The V end lost 1 base, the J end lost 2 bases, and 9 bases lay between the germline ends. CDR1 and CDR2 from the germline V gene are MNHEY and SVGAGI. The CDR3 region is CASSYWGIGNQPQHF. CDR3 nucleotides: TGTGCCAGCAGTTACTGGGGTATCGGCAATCAGCCCCAGCATTTT.

This clonotype was seen ten or more times. V gene TRBV13 combines with J gene TRBJ1-2, with D possibly matching TRBD1 (5 bases). The V end was cut by 2 bases, the J end by 5 bases, with 15 bases between. This CDR3 comprises 15 residues. CDR1 PRHDT and CDR2 FYEKMQ come from the germline V gene (reference sequence). CDR3: CASSLTAGLGYGYTF. CDR3 bases: TGTGCCAGCAGCTTAACCGCAGGGCTTGGATATGGCTACACCTTC.